This is a list of T cell receptor beta chains from one sample in a study of T cells in Graves' hyperthyroidism and ophthalmopathy. MiXCR, applied by TCRdb to the multiplex PCR reads, yields one record per CDR3 protein. The repertoire holds hundreds of thousands of distinct CDR3 sequences, just under 20% seen once, with approximately 48% in the top ten. Sequencing was done on a sample of blood. Receptor source: a man between 35 and 55 years old with Graves' ophthalmopathy. Each CDR3 is given with its conserved first and last residue. Fields, in order: D gene, J gene, clone size, V gene, CDR3 protein, CDR3 DNA. The D gene is left open where the match is weak. Clone sizes are given selectively: once, few, many, or a class where the clone is expanded.

d_gene: .
j_gene: TRBJ2-5
abundance: .
v_gene: TRBV9
CDR3aa: CASSVGPQETQYF
CDR3nt: TGTGCCAGCAGCGTAGGCCCCCAAGAGACCCAGTACTTC

d_gene: .
j_gene: TRBJ1-1
abundance: few
v_gene: TRBV12-3/TRBV12-4
CDR3aa: CASSLNQGLSEAFF
CDR3nt: TGTGCCAGCAGTTTGAACCAGGGGCTGTCTGAAGCTTTCTTT

d_gene: TRBD2
j_gene: TRBJ2-3
abundance: few
v_gene: TRBV19
CDR3aa: CASSPGLAGFDTQYF
CDR3nt: TGTGCCAGTAGTCCGGGACTAGCGGGCTTTGATACGCAGTATTTT

d_gene: .
j_gene: TRBJ1-2
abundance: few
v_gene: TRBV12-3/TRBV12-4
CDR3aa: CASSLSSTGGYTF
CDR3nt: TGTGCCAGCAGTTTATCTTCTACCGGGGGCTACACCTTC

d_gene: TRBD1
j_gene: TRBJ2-3
abundance: .
v_gene: TRBV12-5
CDR3aa: CASGTGAHHMNTQYF
CDR3nt: TGTGCTAGTGGCACAGGGGCCCACCACATGAATACGCAGTATTTT

d_gene: TRBD2
j_gene: TRBJ2-7
abundance: many
v_gene: TRBV2
CDR3aa: CASSDSRLAAYEQYF
CDR3nt: TGTGCCAGCAGTGACTCAAGACTAGCGGCCTACGAGCAGTACTTC

d_gene: .
j_gene: TRBJ1-4
abundance: few
v_gene: TRBV18
CDR3aa: CASSFSETNEKLFF
CDR3nt: TGTGCCAGCTCATTTTCGGAAACAAATGAAAAACTGTTTTTT

d_gene: .
j_gene: TRBJ1-1
abundance: .
v_gene: TRBV7-9
CDR3aa: CASSYDSRGAFF
CDR3nt: TGTGCCAGCAGCTACGACAGTCGGGGAGCTTTCTTT

d_gene: .
j_gene: TRBJ1-1
abundance: .
v_gene: TRBV6-1
CDR3aa: CASSGGKSTEAFF
CDR3nt: TGTGCCAGCAGTGGAGGGAAAAGCACTGAAGCTTTCTTT

d_gene: .
j_gene: TRBJ2-6
abundance: .
v_gene: TRBV6-2/TRBV6-3
CDR3aa: CASSYTSWDGANVLTF
CDR3nt: TGTGCCAGCAGTTACACGTCCTGGGACGGGGCCAACGTCCTGACTTTC

d_gene: .
j_gene: TRBJ2-1
abundance: many
v_gene: TRBV28
CDR3aa: CASSLGGARVSQFF
CDR3nt: TGTGCCAGCAGTTTAGGTGGGGCGAGGGTTTCCCAGTTCTTC

d_gene: TRBD2
j_gene: TRBJ2-1
abundance: .
v_gene: TRBV10-3
CDR3aa: CAISESVSGGAYNEQFF
CDR3nt: TGTGCCATCAGTGAGTCCGTAAGCGGGGGGGCCTACAATGAGCAGTTCTTC

d_gene: TRBD1
j_gene: TRBJ2-7
abundance: many
v_gene: TRBV30
CDR3aa: CAWSFGQGTGEQYF
CDR3nt: TGTGCCTGGAGTTTCGGACAGGGGACGGGTGAGCAGTACTTC

d_gene: .
j_gene: TRBJ2-7
abundance: many
v_gene: TRBV29-1
CDR3aa: CSVVTQGYYEQYF
CDR3nt: TGCAGCGTTGTAACTCAGGGGTATTACGAGCAGTACTTC

d_gene: .
j_gene: TRBJ2-7
abundance: .
v_gene: TRBV4-1
CDR3aa: CASSQVYMSYEQYF
CDR3nt: TGCGCCAGCAGCCAAGTTTACATGTCCTACGAGCAGTACTTC

d_gene: TRBD1
j_gene: TRBJ1-1
abundance: few
v_gene: TRBV10-3
CDR3aa: CAISERQTGTNTEAFF
CDR3nt: TGTGCCATCAGTGAAAGGCAGACAGGGACGAACACTGAAGCTTTCTTT

d_gene: TRBD2
j_gene: TRBJ2-1
abundance: .
v_gene: TRBV27
CDR3aa: CASSSGTSGGVGEQFF
CDR3nt: TGTGCCAGCAGTTCCGGGACTAGCGGGGGGGTGGGTGAGCAGTTCTTC